The 8 T cell receptor beta chains in this list originate from one sample, sequenced in a study of a mutant IDH1 vaccine in newly diagnosed glioma. Time point noted: week 47, end of study. Topical imiquimod accompanied each vaccine dose, which consisted of 300 ug of mutant IDH1 20-mer peptide. Produced via immunoSEQ multiplex PCR; TCRdb's table is partial and in-frame only. Of tens of thousands of clones listed, about nine tenths are singletons. Their antigens remain unidentified. Sample: PBMCs, taken from a glioma patient whose treatment included an IDH1 peptide vaccine. The receptors derive from a woman aged 50 to 65 with glioma.

The chain is built from TRBV5-1 and TRBJ2-2, with no clear D. V lost 0 bases to trimming and J lost 0 bases, with 9 bases between them. The V gene's germline CDR1 is SGHRS and CDR2 YFSETQ. There are 16 residues in the CDR3. CDR3 protein: CASSLGSWTNTGELFF. The CDR3 DNA sequence: TGCGCCAGCAGCTTGGGAAGCTGGACGAACACCGGGGAGCTGTTTTTT. The full variable domain, rest sourced from reference TRBV5-1 and TRBJ2-2, is KAGVTQTPRYLIKTRGQQVTLSCSPISGHRSVSWYQQTPGQGLQFLFEYFSETQRNKGNFPGRFSGRQFSNSRSEMNVSTLELGDSALYLCASSLGSWTNTGELFFGEGSRLTVL.

The chain links TRBV7-8 to TRBJ2-7, with 14 bases lining up with TRBD2. Germline V gives CDR1 SGHVS, CDR2 FQNEAQ. V was pared by 4 bases and J by 0 bases, with 5 bases of the junction left unmatched. This CDR3 comprises 17 residues. The CDR3 DNA reads as TGTGCCAGCAGCTCGGGACTAGCGGGAGCCCACTCCTACGAGCAGTACTTC. This translates into CASSSGLAGAHSYEQYF.

This rearrangement joins TRBV7-8 to TRBJ2-2; no clear D gene. Germline V gives CDR1 SGHVS, CDR2 FQNEAQ. The V gene lost 5 bases and the J gene lost 7 bases, with 8 bases spanning the gap. The CDR3 spans 12 residues. CDR3 DNA sequence: TGTGCCAGCAGCCCAGCAGGCGGGGAGCTGTTTTTT. Translation gives CASSPAGGELFF.

The rearrangement uses TRBV7-3 and TRBJ2-3; a possible D gene is TRBD2 (5 bases). V lost 3 bases, J lost 4 bases, and 14 bases lay in between. CDR3 length equals 15 residues. CDR1 is SGHTA, CDR2 FQGTGA, per germline. The CDR3 coding sequence is TGTGCCAGCAGCTTGGCCGGAGCCGGGGCAGATACGCAGTATTTT. Its translation is CASSLAGAGADTQYF.

This chain uses TRBV2 with TRBJ1-2, with D tentatively TRBD1 (5 bases). The CDR3 runs 14 residues. The V gene lost 6 bases and the J gene lost 4 bases, with 15 bases spanning the gap. The germline V gene encodes CDR1 SNHLY and CDR2 FYNNEI. The CDR3 loop is CASRPRGMGYGYTF. DNA of the CDR3: TGTGCCAGCAGGCCACGGGGGATGGGCTATGGCTACACCTTC. Based on the CDR3 plus reference TRBV2 and TRBJ1-2, the full variable domain is EPEVTQTPSHQVTQMGQEVILRCVPISNHLYFYWYRQILGQKVEFLVSFYNNEISEKSEIFDDQFSVERPDGSNFTLKIRSTKLEDSAMYFCASRPRGMGYGYTFGSGTRLTVV.

The CDR3 DNA sequence: TGTGCCAGCACTCGAGAGGGACAGGGACGAGAGACCCAGTACTTC. Translated, it gives CASTREGQGRETQYF. The chain recombines TRBV2 with TRBJ2-5; 9 nucleotides line up with TRBD1. The trim removed 7 bases at V and 4 bases at J, leaving 10 bases unmatched. In germline, CDR1 is SNHLY, CDR2 FYNNEI. The CDR3 spans 15 residues.

This chain connects TRBV29-1 to TRBJ2-3; 9 bases fit TRBD2. The CDR3 extends over 15 amino acids. Germline CDR1 reads SQVTM; CDR2 reads ANQGSEA. Trimming took 0 bases from V and 4 from J; bases not matched to a gene: 5. Written as DNA, the CDR3 is TGCAGCGTTGAAGATCGTAGCGGGAGTCCAGATACGCAGTATTTT. This gives the protein CSVEDRSGSPDTQYF.

The gene calls are TRBV6-5 and TRBJ2-4, with a weak D call TRBD1 (6 bases). The germline V and J ends were trimmed by 3 bases and 0 bases, with 12 bases remaining between them. Germline V gene sequence: CDR1 MNHEY, CDR2 SVGAGI. The CDR3 covers 16 residues. Here the CDR3 reads CASSYSTGTAKNIQYF. In DNA form, the CDR3 reads TGTGCCAGCAGTTATTCGACAGGCACAGCCAAAAACATTCAGTACTTC.